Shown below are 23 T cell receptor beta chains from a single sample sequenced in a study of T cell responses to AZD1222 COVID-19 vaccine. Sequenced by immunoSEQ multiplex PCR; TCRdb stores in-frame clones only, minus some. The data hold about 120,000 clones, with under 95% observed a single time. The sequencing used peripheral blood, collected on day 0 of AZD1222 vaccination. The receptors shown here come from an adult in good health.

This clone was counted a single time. The CDR3 sequence is CASSRLAGAVGELFF. In nucleotides, the CDR3 is TGTGCCAGTAGCAGACTAGCGGGAGCGGTCGGGGAGCTGTTTTTT. This chain uses TRBV19 with TRBJ2-2, with 12 bases aligning to TRBD2. With V trimmed by 6 bases and J by 7 bases, 6 bases remained unmatched. CDR1 and CDR2 (germline): LNHDA, SQIVND (reference sequence). This CDR3 contains 15 residues.

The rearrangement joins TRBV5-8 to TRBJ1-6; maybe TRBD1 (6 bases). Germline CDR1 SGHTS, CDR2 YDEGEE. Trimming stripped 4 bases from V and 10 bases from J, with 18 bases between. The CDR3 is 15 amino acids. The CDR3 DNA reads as TGTGCCAGCAGCCGGGGGCAGGGCGCGGTATCACCCCTCCACTTT. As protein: CASSRGQGAVSPLHF.

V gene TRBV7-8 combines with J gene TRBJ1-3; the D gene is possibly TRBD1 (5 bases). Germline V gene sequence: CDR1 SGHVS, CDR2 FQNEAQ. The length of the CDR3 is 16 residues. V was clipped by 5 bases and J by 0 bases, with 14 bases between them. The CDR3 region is CASSSGAGYSGNTIYF. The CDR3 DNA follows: TGTGCCAGCAGCAGCGGCGCAGGGTACTCTGGAAACACCATATATTTT. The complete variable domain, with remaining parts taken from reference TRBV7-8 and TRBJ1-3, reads GAGVSQSPRYKVAKRGQDVALRCDPISGHVSLFWYQQALGQGPEFLTYFQNEAQLDKSGLPSDRFFAERPEGSVSTLKIQRTQQEDSAVYLCASSSGAGYSGNTIYFGEGSWLTVV.

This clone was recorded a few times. Here the CDR3 DNA reads TGTGCCAGTACCGCGGGGAGTTCCTATAATTCACCCCTCCACTTT. Translated, it gives CASTAGSSYNSPLHF. The chain couples TRBV19 to TRBJ1-6; D gene ambiguous. From germline, CDR1 is LNHDA and CDR2 SQIVND (reference sequence). Trimming stripped 7 bases from V and 1 base from J, with 11 bases between. The CDR3 loop spans 15 amino acids.

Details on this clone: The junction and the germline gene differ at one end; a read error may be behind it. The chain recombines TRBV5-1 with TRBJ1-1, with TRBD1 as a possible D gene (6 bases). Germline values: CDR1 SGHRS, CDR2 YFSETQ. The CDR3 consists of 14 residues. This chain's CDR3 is CASSLGALGAEAFF. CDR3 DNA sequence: TGCGCCAGCAGTTTGGGGGCCCTAGGTGCGGAAGCTTTCTTT.

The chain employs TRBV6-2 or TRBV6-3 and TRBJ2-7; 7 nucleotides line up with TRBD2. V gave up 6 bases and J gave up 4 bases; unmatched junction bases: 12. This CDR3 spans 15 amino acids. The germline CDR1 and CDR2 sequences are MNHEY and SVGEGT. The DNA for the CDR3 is TGTGCCAGCAGCACCACAGCGCGGGGGAGTTACGAGCAGTACTTC. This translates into CASSTTARGSYEQYF.

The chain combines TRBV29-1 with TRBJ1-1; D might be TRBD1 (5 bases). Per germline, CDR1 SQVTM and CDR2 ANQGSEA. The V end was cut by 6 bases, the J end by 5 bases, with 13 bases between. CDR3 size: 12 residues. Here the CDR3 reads CSVAGGGTEAFF. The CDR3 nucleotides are TGCAGCGTCGCCGGGGGGGGGACTGAAGCTTTCTTT.

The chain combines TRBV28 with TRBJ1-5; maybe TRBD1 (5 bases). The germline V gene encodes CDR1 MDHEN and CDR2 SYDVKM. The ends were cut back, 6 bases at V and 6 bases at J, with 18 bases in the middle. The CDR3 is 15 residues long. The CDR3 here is CASREGSAPSQPQHF. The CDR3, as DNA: TGTGCCAGCAGGGAGGGGTCGGCCCCCAGTCAGCCCCAGCATTTT.

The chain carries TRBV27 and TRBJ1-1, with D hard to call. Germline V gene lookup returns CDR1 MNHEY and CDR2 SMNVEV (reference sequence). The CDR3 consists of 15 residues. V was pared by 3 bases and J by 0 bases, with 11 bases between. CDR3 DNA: TGTGCCAGCAGTTTCCTTCGACCCGTGAACACTGAAGCTTTCTTT. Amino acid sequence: CASSFLRPVNTEAFF.

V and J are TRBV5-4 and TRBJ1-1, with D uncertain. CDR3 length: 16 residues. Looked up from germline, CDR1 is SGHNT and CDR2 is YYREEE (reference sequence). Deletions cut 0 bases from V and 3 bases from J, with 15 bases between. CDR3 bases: TGTGCCAGCAGCTTGGATGGCTCTTTATGGGACACTGAAGCTTTCTTT. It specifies CASSLDGSLWDTEAFF.

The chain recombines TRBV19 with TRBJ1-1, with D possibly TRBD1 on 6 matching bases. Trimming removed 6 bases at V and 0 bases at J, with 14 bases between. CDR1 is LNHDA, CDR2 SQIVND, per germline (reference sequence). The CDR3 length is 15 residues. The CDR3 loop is CASSSGGPLNTEAFF. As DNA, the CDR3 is TGTGCCAGTAGCAGCGGGGGGCCTTTGAACACTGAAGCTTTCTTT.

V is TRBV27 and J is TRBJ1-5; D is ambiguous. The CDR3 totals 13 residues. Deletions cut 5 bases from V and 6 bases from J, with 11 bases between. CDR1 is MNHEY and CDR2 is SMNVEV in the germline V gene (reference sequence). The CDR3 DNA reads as TGTGCCAGCAGTCCCGGAAGGCCTCAGCCCCAGCATTTT. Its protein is CASSPGRPQPQHF.

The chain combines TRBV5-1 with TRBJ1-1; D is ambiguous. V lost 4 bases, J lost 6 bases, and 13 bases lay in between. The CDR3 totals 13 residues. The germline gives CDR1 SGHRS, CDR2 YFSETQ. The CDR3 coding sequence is TGCGCCAGCAGCAACACAGTAGGCGCTGAAGCTTTCTTT. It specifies CASSNTVGAEAFF.

CDR3 in amino acids: CASSEYMVAGGLNNEQFF. In DNA, the CDR3 is TGTGCCAGCAGTGAATACATGGTGGCGGGAGGGTTGAACAATGAGCAGTTCTTC. V gene TRBV2 combines with J gene TRBJ2-1, with 9 bases aligning to TRBD2. V lost 2 bases to trimming and J lost 5 bases; unmatched junction nucleotides: 13. Germline V CDR1 and CDR2: SNHLY, FYNNEI. The CDR3 covers 18 residues.

CDR3 nucleotide sequence: TGTGCCTGGAGTTACAGCCTAATAACAGATACGCAGTATTTT. Its translation: CAWSYSLITDTQYF. This rearrangement joins TRBV30 to TRBJ2-3; no definite D call. The CDR3 totals 14 residues. Germline V lookup: CDR1 GTSNPN, CDR2 SVGIG (reference sequence). V lost 2 bases and J 3 bases, leaving 12 bases between the germline ends.

CDR3 residues: CASSVDPTGATNTIYF. CDR3 bases: TGTGCCAGCAGCGTAGACCCCACAGGGGCGACAAACACCATATATTTT. J is TRBJ1-3 and V is TRBV9; 7 nucleotides match TRBD1. Germline V gene sequence: CDR1 SGDLS, CDR2 YYNGEE. The CDR3 runs to 16 residues. The trim removed 0 bases at V and 6 bases at J, leaving 9 bases unmatched. Together with reference TRBV9 and TRBJ1-3, the CDR3 gives the full variable domain: DSGVTQTPKHLITATGQRVTLRCSPRSGDLSVYWYQQSLDQGLQFLIQYYNGEERAKGNILERFSAQQFPDLHSELNLSSLELGDSALYFCASSVDPTGATNTIYFGEGSWLTVV.

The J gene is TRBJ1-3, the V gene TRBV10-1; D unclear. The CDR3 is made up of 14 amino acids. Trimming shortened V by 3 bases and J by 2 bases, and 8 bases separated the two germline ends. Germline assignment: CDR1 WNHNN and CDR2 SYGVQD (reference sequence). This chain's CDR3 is CASSESGPGNTIYF. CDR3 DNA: TGCGCCAGCAGTGAAAGCGGTCCTGGAAACACCATATATTTT.

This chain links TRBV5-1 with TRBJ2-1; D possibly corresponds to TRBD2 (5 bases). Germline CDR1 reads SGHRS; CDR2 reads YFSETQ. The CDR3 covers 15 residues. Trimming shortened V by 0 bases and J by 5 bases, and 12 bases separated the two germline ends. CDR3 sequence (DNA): TGCGCCAGCAGCTTGGTCCCAGCGACTAACAATGAGCAGTTCTTC. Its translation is CASSLVPATNNEQFF. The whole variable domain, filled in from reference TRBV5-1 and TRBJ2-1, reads KAGVTQTPRYLIKTRGQQVTLSCSPISGHRSVSWYQQTPGQGLQFLFEYFSETQRNKGNFPGRFSGRQFSNSRSEMNVSTLELGDSALYLCASSLVPATNNEQFFGPGTRLTVL.

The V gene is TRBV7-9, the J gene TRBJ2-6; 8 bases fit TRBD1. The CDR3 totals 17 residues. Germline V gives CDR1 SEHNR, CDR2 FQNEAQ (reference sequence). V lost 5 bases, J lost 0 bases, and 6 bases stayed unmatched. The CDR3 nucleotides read TGTGCCAGCAGCGTAGACAGGGGAAGCTCTGGGGCCAACGTCCTGACTTTC. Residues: CASSVDRGSSGANVLTF.

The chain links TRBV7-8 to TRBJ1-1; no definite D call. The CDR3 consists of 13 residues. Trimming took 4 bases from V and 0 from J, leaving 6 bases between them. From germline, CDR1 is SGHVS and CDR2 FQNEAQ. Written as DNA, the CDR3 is TGTGCCAGCAGCTCCCGACTGAACACTGAAGCTTTCTTT. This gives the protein CASSSRLNTEAFF.

The CDR3 DNA follows: TGTGCCAGCAGTTCCGGGCGGAGTAATGAAAAACTGTTTTTT. Amino acid sequence: CASSSGRSNEKLFF. V and J are TRBV2 and TRBJ1-4, with D unresolved. V gave up 5 bases and J gave up 4 bases, with 11 bases separating them. Germline-derived CDR1 and CDR2 are SNHLY and FYNNEI. This CDR3 has 14 residues.

CDR3 bases: TGTGCCAGCAGTCGCGGGGAGTTTGGGGAGCAGTTCTTC. This translates into CASSRGEFGEQFF. The chain employs TRBV27 and TRBJ2-1; a weak D match, TRBD2 (6 bases). V was pared by 5 bases and J by 10 bases, with 15 bases between. CDR3 length equals 13 residues. Looked up from germline, CDR1 is MNHEY and CDR2 is SMNVEV (reference sequence).

The CDR3 coding sequence is TGTGCCAGCAGTTGGGCAGGTTACTATGGCTACACCTTC. The encoded protein is CASSWAGYYGYTF. The chain joins TRBV25-1 to TRBJ1-2, with D uncertain. CDR1 is MGHDK, CDR2 SYGVNS, per germline. With 5 bases removed from V and 3 bases from J, the gap between germline ends came to 10 bases. CDR3 length: 13 residues.